Listed below are T cell receptor beta chains from one sample, sequenced in a study of technical replicates of blood from a handful of donors. TCRdb keeps only in-frame clones here, not all; method: immunoSEQ multiplex PCR. The table has roughly 85,000 clones, approximately 93% seen once. Material: T cells isolated from PBMCs. Source of these receptors: a human donor in good health. CDR3s include the opening cysteine and the closing phenylalanine or tryptophan. Fields, in order: CDR3 length, J gene, V gene, clone size, D gene, CDR3 protein, CDR3 DNA. The D gene is left open where the match is weak. For some rows the clone size is stated as once, few or many, or as a class when expanded; others skip it.

14 | TRBJ1-4 | TRBV5-1 | . | . | CASSSGTTNEKLFF | TGCGCCAGCAGCTCGGGAACAACTAATGAAAAACTGTTTTTT
15 | TRBJ2-1 | TRBV2 | . | . | CASSPPGLEYNEQFF | TGTGCCAGCAGCCCCCCCGGGTTGGAGTACAATGAGCAGTTCTTC
15 | TRBJ1-2 | TRBV28 | . | . | CASSLAYGGRRDYTF | TGTGCCAGCAGTTTGGCGTACGGGGGGCGCCGGGACTACACCTTC
13 | TRBJ1-1 | TRBV30 | few | . | CAWSSQANTEAFF | TGTGCCTGGAGTTCACAGGCAAACACTGAAGCTTTCTTT
15 | TRBJ1-2 | TRBV4-1 | once | . | CASSQGGGFNYGYTF | TGCGCCAGCAGCCAAGGGGGGGGATTTAACTATGGCTACACCTTC
14 | TRBJ2-7 | TRBV7-6 | . | . | CASTPTQGGPEQYF | TGTGCCAGCACCCCCACGCAGGGGGGCCCGGAGCAGTACTTC
12 | TRBJ2-5 | TRBV7-2 | . | . | CASRRVGETQYF | TGTGCCAGCAGGCGGGTCGGGGAGACCCAGTACTTC
15 | TRBJ2-5 | TRBV6-5 | . | TRBD1 | CASSYRQGAWETQYF | TGTGCCAGCAGTTATAGACAGGGGGCTTGGGAGACCCAGTACTTC
15 | TRBJ2-3 | TRBV27 | . | TRBD1 | CASTIGQGAGDTQYF | TGTGCCAGCACTATCGGACAGGGGGCCGGAGATACGCAGTATTTT
13 | TRBJ1-2 | TRBV25-1 | . | . | CASNPRGHYGYTF | TGTGCCAGCAACCCCCGCGGGCACTATGGCTACACCTTC
15 | TRBJ2-2 | TRBV27 | once | . | CASSLQDSSTGELFF | TGTGCCAGCAGTTTGCAGGACAGTTCCACCGGGGAGCTGTTTTTT
11 | TRBJ1-2 | TRBV10-3 | . | . | CAIIRGTTQTF | TGTGCCATCATTCGGGGGACTACCCAAACCTTC
21 | TRBJ2-6 | TRBV5-1 | . | TRBD2 | CASSLAEVAGGLISGANVLTF | TGCGCCAGCAGCTTGGCCGAGGTAGCGGGGGGCCTAATTTCTGGGGCCAACGTCCTGACTTTC
13 | TRBJ2-3 | TRBV2 | . | TRBD1 | CATTPGQGDTQYF | TGTGCCACCACCCCCGGACAGGGAGATACGCAGTATTTT
14 | TRBJ1-5 | TRBV6-1 | . | . | CASSRGNSNQPQHF | TGTGCCAGCAGCAGGGGAAATAGCAATCAGCCCCAGCATTTT
17 | TRBJ1-4 | TRBV9 | . | TRBD1 | CASSVGQGAGYNEKLFF | TGTGCCAGCAGCGTAGGACAGGGGGCAGGTTACAATGAAAAACTGTTTTTT
13 | TRBJ1-6 | TRBV19 | . | . | CASRDRSNSPLHF | TGTGCCAGTAGAGACAGGAGTAATTCACCCCTCCACTTT
15 | TRBJ1-4 | TRBV7-2 | . | . | CASSLVPRANEKLFF | TGTGCCAGCAGCTTAGTGCCCCGGGCTAATGAAAAACTGTTTTTT
14 | TRBJ1-4 | TRBV2 | . | . | CASSMRRVGEKLFF | TGTGCCAGCAGTATGAGGAGGGTTGGGGAAAAACTGTTTTTT
15 | TRBJ2-1 | TRBV5-1 | . | TRBD2 | CASSLGLAGGNEQFF | TGCGCCAGCAGCTTGGGTCTAGCGGGAGGGAATGAGCAGTTCTTC
14 | TRBJ1-5 | TRBV6-6 | . | TRBD1 | CAIQAQDRSQPQHF | TGTGCCATCCAAGCCCAGGACAGGTCACAGCCCCAGCATTTT
15 | TRBJ1-3 | TRBV6-6 | . | TRBD1 | CASRIATGAGNTIYF | TGTGCCAGCAGGATCGCGACAGGGGCCGGAAACACCATATATTTT
15 | TRBJ2-7 | TRBV6-5 | once | TRBD1 | CASSYGRDRSYEQYF | TGTGCCAGCAGTTACGGCCGGGACAGATCCTACGAGCAGTACTTC
14 | TRBJ2-3 | TRBV29-1 | . | . | CSVEDRGSADTQYF | TGCAGCGTTGAAGATCGGGGGTCCGCAGATACGCAGTATTTT
17 | TRBJ2-7 | TRBV2 | . | . | CASSEKRGGGIGYEQYF | TGTGCCAGCAGTGAAAAAAGAGGGGGGGGGATCGGCTACGAGCAGTACTTC
15 | TRBJ1-6 | TRBV6-4 | . | . | CASSDKGNHNSPLHF | TGTGCCAGCAGTGACAAGGGGAACCATAATTCACCCCTCCACTTT
15 | TRBJ1-5 | TRBV28 | . | TRBD1 | CASRTGEPSNQPQHF | TGTGCCAGCAGAACAGGGGAACCTAGCAATCAGCCCCAGCATTTT
14 | TRBJ2-7 | TRBV11-3 | . | . | CASSSRTDPYEQYF | TGTGCCAGCAGCTCACGGACAGACCCATACGAGCAGTACTTC
14 | TRBJ2-7 | TRBV5-4 | . | TRBD2 | CASSWSGGAFEQYF | TGTGCCAGCAGCTGGAGCGGGGGGGCGTTTGAGCAGTACTTC
15 | TRBJ1-5 | TRBV19 | few | . | CASRTTVNSNQPQHF | TGTGCCAGTAGAACGACAGTGAATAGCAATCAGCCCCAGCATTTT
16 | TRBJ2-3 | TRBV30 | . | TRBD2 | CAWRPPSGGYTDTQYF | TGTGCCTGGAGACCCCCTAGCGGGGGGTACACAGATACGCAGTATTTT
16 | TRBJ2-1 | TRBV5-1 | . | TRBD1 | CASSLEGTVLFHEQFF | TGCGCCAGCAGCCTTGAGGGGACAGTCTTATTCCATGAGCAGTTCTTC
15 | TRBJ2-1 | TRBV27 | . | TRBD1 | CASSLGTGVFNEQFF | TGTGCCAGCAGTTTAGGGACAGGGGTTTTTAATGAGCAGTTCTTC
18 | TRBJ2-1 | TRBV19 | . | TRBD2 | CASKRGTSGSLAVNEQFF | TGTGCCAGTAAGAGAGGGACTAGCGGGAGTCTCGCCGTCAATGAGCAGTTCTTC
15 | TRBJ2-5 | TRBV6-5 | . | . | CASSYWQGKAETQYF | TGTGCCAGCAGTTACTGGCAGGGGAAGGCGGAGACCCAGTACTTC
15 | TRBJ2-5 | TRBV5-4 | . | TRBD2 | CASSKREGGAETQYF | TGTGCCAGCAGCAAGCGGGAGGGCGGTGCGGAGACCCAGTACTTC
17 | TRBJ1-2 | TRBV5-1 | . | . | CASSPGGTVHLNYGYTF | TGCGCCAGCAGCCCGGGGGGTACCGTACACCTCAACTATGGCTACACCTTC
13 | TRBJ2-3 | TRBV19 | . | . | CASIDPSTDTQYF | TGTGCCAGTATAGATCCCAGCACAGATACGCAGTATTTT
13 | TRBJ1-2 | TRBV7-8 | . | . | CASSLEGGYGYTF | TGTGCCAGCAGCTTAGAAGGGGGCTATGGCTACACCTTC
13 | TRBJ2-2 | TRBV2 | . | TRBD1 | CASRQGVTGELFF | TGTGCCTCACGACAGGGTGTAACCGGGGAGCTGTTTTTT
14 | TRBJ1-1 | TRBV6-5 | . | . | CASTKQGTDTEAFF | TGTGCCAGCACCAAGCAGGGAACAGACACTGAAGCTTTCTTT
14 | TRBJ2-2 | TRBV5-7 | . | . | CASSSPGGPGELFF | TGTGCCAGCAGCTCCCCCGGAGGGCCCGGGGAGCTGTTTTTT
13 | TRBJ2-7 | TRBV19 | . | . | CASSITPGYEQYF | TGTGCCAGTAGTATTACACCAGGCTACGAGCAGTACTTC
13 | TRBJ2-7 | TRBV18 | . | . | CASSPGSTHEQYF | TGTGCCAGCTCACCCGGGTCCACCCACGAGCAGTACTTC
13 | TRBJ1-1 | TRBV18 | . | TRBD1 | CASQLPGGTEAFF | TGTGCCAGTCAGTTGCCAGGGGGCACTGAAGCTTTCTTT
14 | TRBJ2-5 | TRBV5-1 | . | . | CASSLGVSAETQYF | TGCGCCAGCAGCTTGGGGGTTAGCGCGGAGACCCAGTACTTC
12 | TRBJ2-7 | TRBV2 | . | . | CATKDRAYEQYF | TGTGCCACCAAGGACAGAGCCTACGAGCAGTACTTC
14 | TRBJ2-7 | TRBV9 | . | . | CASSVAPGGYEQYF | TGTGCCAGCAGCGTAGCCCCCGGAGGATACGAGCAGTACTTC
16 | TRBJ1-1 | TRBV4-1 | . | . | CASSQDIAGTNTEAFF | TGCGCCAGCAGCCAAGATATCGCGGGGACGAACACTGAAGCTTTCTTT
13 | TRBJ2-7 | TRBV11-1 | . | . | CASSFRGSYEQYF | TGTGCCAGCAGCTTTAGGGGGAGTTACGAGCAGTACTTC
16 | TRBJ2-7 | TRBV6-1 | once | TRBD2 | CASSEHQREGYYEQYF | TGTGCCAGCAGTGAACACCAGCGGGAGGGCTACTACGAGCAGTACTTC
15 | TRBJ2-3 | TRBV25-1 | . | TRBD1 | CASSTQGASTDTQYF | TGTGCCAGCAGTACACAGGGGGCGAGCACAGATACGCAGTATTTT
19 | TRBJ1-3 | TRBV30 | . | TRBD1 | CAWSELVRGLIYSGNTIYF | TGTGCCTGGAGTGAACTAGTCAGGGGGTTGATCTACTCTGGAAACACCATATATTTT
17 | TRBJ2-1 | TRBV7-8 | . | TRBD2 | CASSLSSGGPAYNEQFF | TGTGCCAGCAGCTTATCTTCGGGAGGGCCGGCTTACAATGAGCAGTTCTTC
14 | TRBJ2-1 | TRBV18 | . | . | CASSPPTGSNEQFF | TGTGCCAGCTCACCTCCGACGGGTTCCAATGAGCAGTTCTTC
15 | TRBJ2-7 | TRBV27 | . | . | CASSSVLRVTYEQYF | TGTGCCAGCAGTTCGGTCCTCAGGGTAACCTACGAGCAGTACTTC
17 | TRBJ2-3 | TRBV5-8 | . | TRBD1 | CASSFGQGPSSTDTQYF | TGTGCCAGCAGCTTCGGACAGGGGCCGTCTAGCACAGATACGCAGTATTTT
17 | TRBJ2-7 | TRBV6-1 | . | . | CASSEKGRWDSVYEQYF | TGTGCCAGCAGTGAAAAAGGGAGGTGGGACTCAGTCTACGAGCAGTACTTC